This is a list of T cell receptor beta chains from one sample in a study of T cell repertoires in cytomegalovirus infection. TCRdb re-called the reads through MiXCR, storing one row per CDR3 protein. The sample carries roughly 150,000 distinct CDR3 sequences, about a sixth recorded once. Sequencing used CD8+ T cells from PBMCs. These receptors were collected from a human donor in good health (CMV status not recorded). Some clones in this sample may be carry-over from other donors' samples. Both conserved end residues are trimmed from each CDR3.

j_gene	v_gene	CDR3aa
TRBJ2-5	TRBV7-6	ASSLGYRETQY
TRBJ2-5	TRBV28	ASRPMGGETQY
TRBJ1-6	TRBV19	ATLWGDLNSPLH
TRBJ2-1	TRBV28	ASTIQRRPRNEQF
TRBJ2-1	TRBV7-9	ASSLLTSGGAGSYNEQF
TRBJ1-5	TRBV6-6	ASSHWDSSNQPQH
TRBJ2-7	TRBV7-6	ASSLAESNEQY
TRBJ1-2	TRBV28	ASSVPGQGARGYT
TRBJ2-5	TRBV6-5	ASSNRDRGWETQY
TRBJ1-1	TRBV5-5	ASSLTPPDSSNTEAF
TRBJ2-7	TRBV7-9	ASEGSVEQY
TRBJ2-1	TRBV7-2	ASSWRTSGGYEQF
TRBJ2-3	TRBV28	ASSERELSTDTQY
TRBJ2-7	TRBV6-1	ASSSGWESHEQY
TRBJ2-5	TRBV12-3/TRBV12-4	ASSLLSTQETQY
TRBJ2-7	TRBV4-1	ASSQANTGNYEQY
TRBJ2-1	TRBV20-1	SARVKGGTYNEQF
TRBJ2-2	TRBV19	ASMENTGELF